These T cell receptor beta chains were read from a single sample in a study of T cells after yellow fever vaccination. TCRdb re-called the 5' RACE reads with MiXCR, one entry per CDR3 protein. The sample yields about 340,000 distinct CDR3 sequences, 4% seen once. The sequencing used PBMCs, collected 5 days after the yellow fever booster vaccination. The receptor set was obtained from a young man who received the YFV17D yellow fever vaccine. The CDR3 runs from the conserved cysteine through the conserved F or W. The D gene is left open where the match is weak. Not all rows give a size; the values are once, few, many and, for expanded clones, a class.

TRBV5-1	.	many	TRBJ1-1	TGCGCCAGCAGCTTGGCAGGGGCGGGCACTGAAGCTTTCTTT	CASSLAGAGTEAFF
TRBV6-1	.	.	TRBJ1-2	TGTGCCAGCAGTCCCGAAAATCAGGGCTATGGCTACACCTTC	CASSPENQGYGYTF
TRBV27	TRBD2	.	TRBJ2-3	TGTGCCAGCAGTCTAGCGGGGGGGACGCATACGCAGTATTTT	CASSLAGGTHTQYF
TRBV19	.	.	TRBJ2-2	TGTGCCAGCGCTCGAAACCTGGGGGACACCGGGGAGCTGTTTTTT	CASARNLGDTGELFF
TRBV9	.	.	TRBJ2-5	TGTGCCAGCAGCGTTGATGGAACCCCACAAGAGACCCAGTACTTC	CASSVDGTPQETQYF
TRBV6-5	TRBD1	.	TRBJ2-1	TGTGCCGCCGGGACAGGGGGCAATGAGCAGTTCTTC	CAAGTGGNEQFF
TRBV6-5	.	few	TRBJ1-6	TGTGCCAGCAGTTACGAGAGGGGCTCGACACCCCTCCACTTT	CASSYERGSTPLHF
TRBV12-3/TRBV12-4	.	.	TRBJ2-5	TGTGCCAGCAGTTTAGGTGACCGGCGAAGGTACTTC	CASSLGDRRRYF
TRBV6-2/TRBV6-3	TRBD1	few	TRBJ1-2	TGTGCCAGCAGTTACCCGACAGGGTTCGTCTATGGCTACACCTTC	CASSYPTGFVYGYTF
TRBV11-2	.	many	TRBJ1-1	TGTGCCAGCAGGCATCAGGCAGAAGCTTTCTTT	CASRHQAEAFF
TRBV9	.	many	TRBJ2-2	TGTGCCAGCAGCGTAACAGGGAGGACCGGGGAGCTGTTTTTT	CASSVTGRTGELFF
TRBV10-2	.	few	TRBJ1-6	TGCGCCAGCAGTGCAACAGGGTCGAGTTCACCCCTCCACTTT	CASSATGSSSPLHF
TRBV27	.	many	TRBJ2-7	TGTGCCAGCAGTTTATCTACCGCGCATGCCTACGAGCAGTACTTC	CASSLSTAHAYEQYF
TRBV6-5	TRBD1	.	TRBJ1-2	TGTGCCAGCTCTGCGGGGACAGCCTACGACTATGGCTACACCTTC	CASSAGTAYDYGYTF
TRBV27	.	many	TRBJ1-5	TGTGCCAGCAGTCACGGGACCCAGACTCTGCCCCAGCATTTT	CASSHGTQTLPQHF
TRBV4-1	TRBD2	.	TRBJ2-2	TGCGCCAGCAGCCGTAGCGGGGGGGCGTCCGGGGAGCTGTTTTTT	CASSRSGGASGELFF
TRBV5-1	.	few	TRBJ1-5	TGCGCCAGCAGCTTTGCCCCGAATCAGCCCCAGCATTTT	CASSFAPNQPQHF
TRBV4-2	TRBD2	.	TRBJ2-1	TGTGCCAGCAGCCTCCGGGTAGCGGGCGGGGGGGAAAATGAGCAGTTCTTC	CASSLRVAGGGENEQFF
TRBV5-5	.	.	TRBJ1-1	TGTGCCAGGGTCGACTCGGCTTTCTTT	CARVDSAFF
TRBV10-3	TRBD1	many	TRBJ1-3	TGTGCCATCACCGGGACAGGCGGTTCTGGAAACACCATATATTTT	CAITGTGGSGNTIYF
TRBV27	.	.	TRBJ1-6	TGTGCCAGCAGTTTTGGTTCCCGCCCCAATTCACCCCTCCACTTT	CASSFGSRPNSPLHF
TRBV30	.	few	TRBJ1-2	TGTGCCTGGAGTGTACGAGGCAGGCTTACGACCTTC	CAWSVRGRLTTF
TRBV20-1	.	few	TRBJ1-6	TGCAGTGCTAGATCCGGTGGAAACCTAAATTCACCCCTCCACTTT	CSARSGGNLNSPLHF
TRBV29-1	.	few	TRBJ1-3	TGCAGCGCATGCCAGAGCTCTGGAAACACCATATATTTT	CSACQSSGNTIYF
TRBV3-1	.	few	TRBJ2-5	TGTGCCAGCAGCTCAAGCGGTCTGCAAGAGACCCAGTACTTC	CASSSSGLQETQYF
TRBV3-1	.	many	TRBJ2-7	TGTGCCAGCAGCCATAGGGACGGCCCTCTCGGGGAGCAGTACTTC	CASSHRDGPLGEQYF
TRBV7-3	.	few	TRBJ2-3	TGTGCCAGCAGTACCGGGGCCGGCACAGATACGCAGTATTTT	CASSTGAGTDTQYF
TRBV5-1	.	few	TRBJ2-1	TGCGCCAGCAGCGCTGACGGAGCACCCTACAATGAGCAGTTCTTC	CASSADGAPYNEQFF
TRBV6-5	TRBD1	.	TRBJ1-1	TGTGCCAGCAATCGACAGGGAGTGAACACTGAAGCTTTCTTT	CASNRQGVNTEAFF
TRBV6-5	.	.	TRBJ2-5	TGTGCCAGCACTTACCGTAATGGGGAGACCCAGTACTTC	CASTYRNGETQYF
TRBV5-1	.	.	TRBJ2-6	TGCGCCAGCAGCTTGGCCGTCAACTCTGGGGCCAACGTCCTGACTTTC	CASSLAVNSGANVLTF
TRBV18	.	.	TRBJ1-1	TGTGCCAGCTCACCTTCCACGGGAGCCGAAGCTTTCTTT	CASSPSTGAEAFF
TRBV29-1	.	many	TRBJ1-5	TGCAGCGTTGGCGGAGGGTGGGATCAGCCCCAGCATTTT	CSVGGGWDQPQHF